This T cell receptor (beta chain) came from a study of OX40 agonist ivuxolimab in advanced cancers. Study details: Averaging about 60 years in age, with a range of about 23 to 79, the cohort was about 85% male. Three patients showed partial responses: one hepatocellular carcinoma and two cutaneous melanoma cases.

Study-level points and caveats: Clones of CD4+ and CD8+ blood T cells grew by week 6 at doses of 0.1 to 3.0 mg/kg.

Comments on this clone: The antigen is unknown.

The CDR3 loop spans 13 amino acids. Per the germline V gene, CDR1 is LGHNA and CDR2 is YSLEER. V gave up 4 bases and J gave up 3 bases, with 9 bases separating them. Sampling of blood occurred at baseline, cycle 4 day 1, and cycle 7 day 1. TCRdb's copy holds only in-frame clones and misses some; the assay was immunoSEQ multiplex PCR. The sample shows about 21,000 clones, around 80% of them seen only once. This TCR was recovered from an adult with an advanced solid tumor such as melanoma, head and neck, liver or kidney cancer. The rearrangement joins TRBV4-3 to TRBJ1-2, with D uncertain. Sequencing used CD4+ or CD8+ T cells sorted from blood, obtained in a trial of the OX40 agonist ivuxolimab. CDR3 DNA: TGCGCCAGCAGCCCTGCGAGGGACTATGGCTACACCTTC. It encodes CASSPARDYGYTF.